This T cell receptor (beta chain) was captured in a study of graft-versus-host responses after intestinal transplantation. Looking at the study overall: Induction with anti-thymocyte globulin, then tacrolimus and steroids for roughly three years, was given to all recipients.

Study-wide points: Analysis identified GvH clones in recipient marrow, with some appearing first in ileum or blood. Early after transplant, HvG declines were associated with peak levels of circulating GvH clones.

As for this clone: Antigen unknown. Other DNA sequences in this specimen translate into the identical CDR3.

The CDR3 loop spans 13 amino acids. Germline V gene lookup returns CDR1 MNHEY and CDR2 SMNVEV (reference sequence). Trimming stripped 2 bases from V and 5 bases from J, with 7 bases between. TCRdb keeps only in-frame clones here, not all; method: immunoSEQ multiplex PCR. The repertoire holds fewer than 120,000 clones, about 94% seen once, with 0.4% to 0.55% in the top ten. This sequence joins TRBV27 and TRBJ1-5, with D unresolved. This sequence was found in a human donor who received an intestinal transplant. The input for sequencing was unstimulated CD8+ T cells sorted from spleen or lymph node cells, taken before intestinal transplant. The CDR3 region has the DNA TGTGCCAGCAGTTTAGGAAGGGATCAGCCCCAGCATTTT. Encoded protein: CASSLGRDQPQHF.